This TCR beta chain was sequenced for a study of shared clonotypes between healthy human individuals. The germline V and J ends were trimmed by 0 bases and 2 bases, with 11 bases remaining between them. There are 15 residues in the CDR3. The germline CDR1 and CDR2 sequences are SGDLS and YYNGEE. The table lists this clone with a count of one. TCRdb's copy holds only in-frame clones and misses some; the assay was immunoSEQ multiplex PCR. The repertoire holds hundreds of thousands of clones, with almost 97% as singletons. The V gene is TRBV9, the J gene TRBJ1-2; TRBD1 is a possible D gene (6 bases). Specimen: naive CD4+ T cells sorted from blood. Subset defined: CD45RA+ positively selected. This TCR derives from a woman aged 25-40 years in good health. The CDR3 reads CASSVGIQGNYGYTF. The CDR3 nucleotides read TGTGCCAGCAGCGTAGGAATCCAGGGGAACTATGGCTACACCTTC.